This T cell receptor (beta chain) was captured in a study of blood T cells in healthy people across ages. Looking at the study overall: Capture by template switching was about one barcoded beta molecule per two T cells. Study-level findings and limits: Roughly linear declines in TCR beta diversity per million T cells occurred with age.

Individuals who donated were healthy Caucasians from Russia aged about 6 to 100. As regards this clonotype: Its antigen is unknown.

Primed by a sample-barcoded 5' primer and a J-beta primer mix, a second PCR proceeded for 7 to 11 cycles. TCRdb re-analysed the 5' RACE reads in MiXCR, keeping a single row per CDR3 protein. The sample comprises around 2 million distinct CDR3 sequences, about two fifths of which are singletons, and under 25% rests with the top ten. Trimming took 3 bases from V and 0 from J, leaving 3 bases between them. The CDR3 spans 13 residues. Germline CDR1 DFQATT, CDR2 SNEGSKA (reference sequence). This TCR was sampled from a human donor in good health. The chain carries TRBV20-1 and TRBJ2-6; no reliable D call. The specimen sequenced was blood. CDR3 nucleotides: TGCAGTGCTAGTTACTCTGGGGCCAACGTCCTGACTTTC. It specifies CSASYSGANVLTF.